The 7 T cell receptor beta chains presented below share a single source sample, sequenced in a study of T cells in Graves' hyperthyroidism and ophthalmopathy. Using RNA transcripts as the source, TCR beta CDR3 regions were amplified. Initially, a first-round RT-PCR of the TCR CDR3 employed the HTBI primer set. Each CDR3 protein gets one entry after TCRdb re-called the multiplex PCR reads with MiXCR. Here the sample spans some 740,000 distinct CDR3 sequences, 11% to 15% being singletons. Input material: blood. The receptors shown here come from a woman between 18 and 30 years old with Graves' hyperthyroidism.

In this sample, this clonotype turned up many times. The J gene is TRBJ2-2, the V gene TRBV3-1; D is uncertain. The CDR3 spans 14 residues. The germline gives CDR1 LGHDT, CDR2 YNNKEL (reference sequence). The ends were cut back, 0 bases at V and 7 bases at J, with 9 bases in the middle. CDR3 region: CASSQETRFGELFF. In DNA form, the CDR3 reads TGTGCCAGCAGCCAAGAGACTCGTTTCGGGGAGCTGTTTTTT. Variable domain in full (rest from reference TRBV3-1 and TRBJ2-2): DTAVSQTPKYLVTQMGNDKSIKCEQNLGHDTMYWYKQDSKKFLKIMFSYNNKELIINETVPNRFSPKSPDKAHLNLHINSLELGDSAVYFCASSQETRFGELFFGEGSRLTVL.

This clonotype occurred many times. The rearrangement uses TRBV9 and TRBJ1-1; possibly TRBD1 for D (5 bases). The CDR3 is 14 amino acids. V shed 4 bases and J shed 9 bases, with 19 bases lying between them. CDR1 is SGDLS and CDR2 is YYNGEE in the germline V gene. The CDR3 here is CASSSHSGDPQAFF. The CDR3 DNA is TGTGCCAGCAGCTCCCACTCGGGGGATCCCCAAGCTTTCTTT. Based on the CDR3 plus reference TRBV9 and TRBJ1-1, the full variable domain is DSGVTQTPKHLITATGQRVTLRCSPRSGDLSVYWYQQSLDQGLQFLIQYYNGEERAKGNILERFSAQQFPDLHSELNLSSLELGDSALYFCASSSHSGDPQAFFGQGTRLTVV.

In its sample, this clonotype was seen many times. V usage is TRBV20-1 and J usage is TRBJ1-1; TRBD1 matches at 7 bases. Trimming removed 6 bases from V and 1 base from J; junction bases left unmatched: 8. Germline V gene sequence: CDR1 DFQATT, CDR2 SNEGSKA (reference sequence). The CDR3 runs 14 residues. This CDR3 reads CSALDRVTNTEAFF. CDR3 bases: TGCAGTGCACTCGACAGGGTGACGAACACTGAAGCTTTCTTT.

The rearrangement links TRBV20-1 to TRBJ1-2; TRBD1 is a possible D gene (5 bases). CDR1 DFQATT and CDR2 SNEGSKA come from the germline V gene (reference sequence). The CDR3 has 11 residues. V was cut by 3 bases and J by 7 bases, with 9 bases left in between. CDR3 sequence reads: CSARPDSGYTF. CDR3 bases: TGCAGTGCTAGGCCCGACAGTGGCTACACCTTC.

This clonotype was seen ten or more times. This CDR3 is CASSHYGNEQFF. In DNA, the CDR3 is TGTGCCAGCAGCCACTATGGCAATGAGCAGTTCTTC. J is TRBJ2-1 and V is TRBV7-2; D ambiguous. V was pared by 5 bases and J by 6 bases, with 8 bases between. Germline V gene sequence: CDR1 SGHTA, CDR2 FQGNSA. The CDR3 covers 12 residues.

This clonotype was seen a handful of times. The genes are TRBV20-1 and TRBJ2-1, with 10 bases identical to TRBD2. The CDR3 contains 16 residues. Germline loops: CDR1 DFQATT, CDR2 SNEGSKA (reference sequence). Unmatched junction bases numbered 12, after V lost 5 bases and J lost 5 bases. The CDR3: CSAPDVTSGTDNEQFF. DNA for the CDR3: TGCAGTGCTCCTGACGTCACTAGCGGGACTGACAATGAGCAGTTCTTC.

This clonotype was seen many times. The V call is TRBV12-5, the J call TRBJ2-1, with 8 bases lining up with TRBD1. J lost 1 base, V lost 7 bases, and 15 bases had no gene match. CDR1 and CDR2 from the germline V gene are LGHNT and FRNRAP. There are 18 residues in the CDR3. The CDR3, as DNA: TGTGCTAGTGCCTCGGGACAGGCCCCAGGTGGTTCCTACAATGAGCAGTTCTTC. It translates to CASASGQAPGGSYNEQFF. The full variable domain, rest sourced from reference TRBV12-5 and TRBJ2-1, is DARVTQTPRHKVTEMGQEVTMRCQPILGHNTVFWYRQTMMQGLELLAYFRNRAPLDDSGMPKDRFSAEMPDATLATLKIQPSEPRDSAVYFCASASGQAPGGSYNEQFFGPGTRLTVL.